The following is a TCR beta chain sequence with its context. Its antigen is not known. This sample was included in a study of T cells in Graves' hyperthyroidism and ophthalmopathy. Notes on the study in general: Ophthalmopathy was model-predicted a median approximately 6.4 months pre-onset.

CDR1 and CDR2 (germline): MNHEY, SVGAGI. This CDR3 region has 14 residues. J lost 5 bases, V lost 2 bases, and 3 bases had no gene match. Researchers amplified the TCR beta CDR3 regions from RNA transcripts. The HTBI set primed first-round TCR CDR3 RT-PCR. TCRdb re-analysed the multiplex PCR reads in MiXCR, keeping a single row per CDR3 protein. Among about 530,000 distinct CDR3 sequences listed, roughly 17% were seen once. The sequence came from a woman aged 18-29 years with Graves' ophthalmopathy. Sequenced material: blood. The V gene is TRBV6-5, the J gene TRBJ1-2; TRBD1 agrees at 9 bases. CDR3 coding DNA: TGTGCCAGCAGTTACCGGGGACAGGGATATGGCTACACCTTC. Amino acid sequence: CASSYRGQGYGYTF.